The 25 T cell receptor beta chains listed next were all sequenced from one sample in a study of PD-1 blockade in mismatch repair-deficient tumors. Produced via immunoSEQ multiplex PCR; TCRdb's table is partial and in-frame only. The sample yields over 100,000 clones, about 80% seen once. Specimen: peripheral blood, collected 60 weeks after starting pembrolizumab. These TCRs come from an adult with mismatch repair-deficient cancer.

The chain carries TRBV7-9 and TRBJ2-3; no clear D gene. In germline, CDR1 is SEHNR, CDR2 FQNEAQ (reference sequence). Trimming cost V 1 base and J 2 bases, with 13 bases left between them. CDR3 length: 16 residues. CDR3 region: CASSLETHTYTDTQYF. DNA of the CDR3: TGTGCCAGCAGCTTAGAGACCCATACTTACACAGATACGCAGTATTTT.

This chain links TRBV2 with TRBJ2-3; D may be TRBD2 (6 bases). Germline V lookup: CDR1 SNHLY, CDR2 FYNNEI. This CDR3 region has 17 residues. Between the trimmed V and J ends, which lost 6 bases and 0 bases, there was a span of 19 bases. In DNA form, the CDR3 reads TGTGCCAGCAGGGCGGGACTCATTATAAGGAGCACAGATACGCAGTATTTT. Protein: CASRAGLIIRSTDTQYF.

This chain joins TRBV10-3 and TRBJ2-7; D may be TRBD2 (5 bases). Looked up from germline, CDR1 is ENHRY and CDR2 is SYGVKD. V shed 2 bases and J shed 2 bases, with 10 bases lying between them. This CDR3 region has 14 residues. The CDR3 spells CAISEMDFPYEQYF. CDR3 DNA: TGTGCCATCAGTGAGATGGACTTCCCCTACGAGCAGTACTTC.

This clone was picked up a small number of times. V gene TRBV27 combines with J gene TRBJ1-2; 12 nucleotides match TRBD1. The CDR3 totals 15 residues. The ends lost 7 bases at V and 8 bases at J; junction bases unmatched: 11. Germline V gene data show CDR1 as MNHEY and CDR2 as SMNVEV (reference sequence). Here the CDR3 DNA reads TGTGCCAGCAACCCATCCGGGACAGGGGGCAGGGGCTACACCTTC. This codes for CASNPSGTGGRGYTF.

The V gene is TRBV7-9, the J gene TRBJ2-1, with D perhaps TRBD2 (5 bases). Looked up from germline, CDR1 is SEHNR and CDR2 is FQNEAQ (reference sequence). The V end was cut by 4 bases, the J end by 4 bases, with 11 bases between. This CDR3 is built from 14 residues. CDR3 in DNA: TGTGCCAGCAGCTCCCAGGCGGGTTACAATGAGCAGTTCTTC. Its translation is CASSSQAGYNEQFF.

The chain employs TRBV28 and TRBJ1-5; no clear D. The CDR3 loop spans 14 amino acids. The germline V gene has CDR1 MDHEN and CDR2 SYDVKM. V dropped 6 bases and J dropped 6 bases, with 15 bases sitting between them. The CDR3 DNA follows: TGTGCCAGCAGCGAAACGGGGTACGGTCAGCCCCAGCATTTT. This gives the protein CASSETGYGQPQHF.

This chain connects TRBV29-1 to TRBJ2-1; 8 bases match TRBD2. CDR1 is SQVTM and CDR2 is ANQGSEA in the germline V gene. The CDR3 has 15 residues. V trimming: 3 bases; J trimming: 4 bases; junction bases outside the gene matches: 8. The CDR3 DNA sequence: TGCAGCGTTGAGGTGGTAGCGGGGTGGTACAATGAGCAGTTCTTC. This translates into CSVEVVAGWYNEQFF.

The chain carries TRBV15 and TRBJ1-5; 7 positions match TRBD1. The J segment lost 4 bases and the V segment lost 1 base, leaving 4 bases of the junction unmatched. Germline loops: CDR1 LNHNV, CDR2 YYDKDF (reference sequence). This CDR3 has 15 residues. DNA of the CDR3: TGTGCCACCAGCAGAGGGACAGGTTCGAATCAGCCCCAGCATTTT. It codes for CATSRGTGSNQPQHF.

This sequence joins TRBV2 and TRBJ2-5; 16 nucleotides match TRBD2. CDR1 is SNHLY, CDR2 FYNNEI, per germline. The CDR3 length is 19 residues. Trimming at V came to 5 bases and at J to 4 bases, leaving 13 bases not matched to a gene. The CDR3 region has the DNA TGTGCCAGCAGTCCTCGGGGGGGACTAGCGGGAGGGCTTCGAGAGACCCAGTACTTC. This codes for CASSPRGGLAGGLRETQYF.

The chain is built from TRBV19 and TRBJ1-3; the D gene is possibly TRBD1 (6 bases). Per the germline V gene, CDR1 is LNHDA and CDR2 is SQIVND (reference sequence). The CDR3 is made up of 13 amino acids. V was cut by 3 bases and J by 8 bases, with 11 bases left in between. CDR3 in DNA: TGTGCCAGTAGTATGGGGACAAGGGACACCATATATTTT. Translating gives CASSMGTRDTIYF.

The chain combines TRBV19 with TRBJ2-7, with 7 bases aligning to TRBD1. The CDR3 consists of 14 residues. From germline, CDR1 is LNHDA and CDR2 SQIVND (reference sequence). V shed 4 bases and J 1 base; nucleotides not matched to a gene: 4. The CDR3 nucleotides are TGTGCCAGTAGTAAGGGACAGCATTCCTACGAGCAGTACTTC. Its translation is CASSKGQHSYEQYF.

In its sample, this clone was seen once. V and J are TRBV4-3 and TRBJ1-3, with TRBD1 matching 10 bases. The CDR3 runs 17 residues. CDR1 LGHNA and CDR2 YSLEER come from the germline V gene. Trimming removed 3 bases from V and 1 base from J; junction bases left unmatched: 6. The CDR3 loop reads CASSHRTGGKSGNTIYF. The CDR3 DNA reads TGCGCCAGCAGCCACCGGACAGGGGGTAAATCTGGAAACACCATATATTTT.

This chain links TRBV6-6 with TRBJ1-2; 8 bases line up with TRBD1. The germline CDR1 and CDR2 sequences are MNHNY and SVGAGI (reference sequence). V trimming: 4 bases; J trimming: 8 bases; junction bases outside the gene matches: 9. The CDR3 loop spans 14 amino acids. The CDR3 bases are TGTGCCAGCAGTTCTCTTCAGGGGGCCGGGGGCTACACCTTC. Protein: CASSSLQGAGGYTF.

The rearrangement links TRBV5-1 to TRBJ2-6; D call uncertain. The germline V gene has CDR1 SGHRS and CDR2 YFSETQ. The CDR3 consists of 16 residues. V shed 4 bases and J shed 0 bases, with 11 bases lying between them. The CDR3 loop is CASSTGRTSGANVLTF. DNA for the CDR3: TGCGCCAGCAGCACCGGACGGACCTCTGGGGCCAACGTCCTGACTTTC.

The V and J genes are TRBV19 and TRBJ2-7; the D gene is possibly TRBD1 (6 bases). Trimming cost V 6 bases and J 3 bases, with 9 bases left between them. The CDR3 has 12 residues. In germline, CDR1 is LNHDA, CDR2 SQIVND (reference sequence). In nucleotides, the CDR3 is TGTGCCAGTAGCGAACAGGGCTACGAGCAGTACTTC. It codes for CASSEQGYEQYF.

This sequence joins TRBV25-1 and TRBJ2-7; no clear D. The V end lost 4 bases, the J end lost 3 bases, and 16 bases lay between the germline ends. The CDR3 length is 15 residues. CDR1 and CDR2 (germline): MGHDK, SYGVNS. CDR3 amino acids: CASSGAWDSFYEQYF. The DNA for the CDR3 is TGTGCCAGCAGTGGCGCTTGGGATTCCTTCTACGAGCAGTACTTC.

The chain combines TRBV5-6 with TRBJ2-1, with 7 bases lining up with TRBD2. Germline loops: CDR1 SGHDT, CDR2 YYEEEE. J was trimmed by 0 bases and V by 3 bases; bases with no gene match: 3. The CDR3 length is 15 residues. CDR3 nucleotide sequence: TGTGCCAGCAGCTCTAGCGGAAGCTCCTACAATGAGCAGTTCTTC. It specifies CASSSSGSSYNEQFF.

This CDR3 reads CASLGLAGVGETQYF. In DNA, the CDR3 is TGTGCCAGCTTGGGACTAGCGGGAGTAGGGGAGACCCAGTACTTC. The chain carries TRBV25-1 and TRBJ2-5; 14 nucleotides align to TRBD2. This CDR3 is built from 15 residues. Germline CDR1 reads MGHDK; CDR2 reads SYGVNS. The J segment lost 5 bases and the V segment lost 8 bases, leaving 7 bases of the junction unmatched.

The chain joins TRBV11-2 to TRBJ1-1; D call uncertain. CDR1 is SGHAT and CDR2 is FQNNGV in the germline V gene. CDR3 length: 14 amino acids. V was shortened by 4 bases and J by 1 base, with 10 bases between the two germline ends. The CDR3: CASSWEQTNTEAFF. DNA for the CDR3: TGTGCCAGCAGCTGGGAACAAACGAACACTGAAGCTTTCTTT.

CDR3 in amino acids: CASTYSRGVGNQPQHF. CDR3 nucleotides: TGTGCCAGCACCTATAGTCGGGGGGTCGGGAATCAGCCCCAGCATTTT. The chain couples TRBV2 to TRBJ1-5; TRBD1 is a possible D gene (5 bases). V was shortened by 7 bases and J by 4 bases, with 20 bases between the two germline ends. The germline gives CDR1 SNHLY, CDR2 FYNNEI. The CDR3 covers 16 residues.

This clone has just a few counts. The genes are TRBV19 and TRBJ2-7; no definite D call. V was trimmed by 0 bases and J by 4 bases, leaving 7 bases between them. The CDR3 consists of 13 residues. In germline, CDR1 is LNHDA, CDR2 SQIVND (reference sequence). DNA of the CDR3: TGTGCCAGTAGTATAGATCTGGCTTACGAGCAGTACTTC. Its protein product is CASSIDLAYEQYF.

The J gene is TRBJ1-5, the V gene TRBV19, with 9 bases fitting TRBD1. Germline V gene sequence: CDR1 LNHDA, CDR2 SQIVND (reference sequence). CDR3 length equals 13 residues. The V and J ends lost 10 bases and 3 bases, in that order; junction bases with no gene match: 4. Here the CDR3 DNA reads TGTGCCACCGGGACAGGGAACAATCAGCCCCAGCATTTT. Encoded protein: CATGTGNNQPQHF. The variable domain in full, completed from reference TRBV19 and TRBJ1-5, reads DGGITQSPKYLFRKEGQNVTLSCEQNLNHDAMYWYRQDPGQGLRLIYYSQIVNDFQKGDIAEGYSVSREKKESFPLTVTSAQKNPTAFYLCATGTGNNQPQHFGDGTRLSIL.

This rearrangement joins TRBV7-2 to TRBJ2-3; D is perhaps TRBD2 (6 bases). The germline CDR1 and CDR2 sequences are SGHTA and FQGNSA. The CDR3 sequence is 14 residues long. V was trimmed by 4 bases and J by 5 bases, leaving 13 bases between them. The CDR3 here is CASSWGLLGDTQYF. The CDR3 DNA sequence: TGTGCCAGCAGCTGGGGACTCCTGGGAGATACGCAGTATTTT.

This chain joins TRBV30 and TRBJ2-1, with TRBD2 matching over 8 bases. Unmatched junction bases numbered 11, after V lost 5 bases and J lost 5 bases. Per germline, CDR1 GTSNPN and CDR2 SVGIG (reference sequence). The CDR3 is 15 amino acids. CDR3 in DNA: TGTGCCTGGCGTCCCGGGCTAGCGGGTAACAATGAGCAGTTCTTC. Residues: CAWRPGLAGNNEQFF.

The chain has TRBV10-2 and TRBJ2-5; D possibly corresponds to TRBD2 (5 bases). Germline V CDR1 and CDR2: WSHSY, SAAADI. Trimming cost V 3 bases and J 5 bases, with 13 bases left between them. CDR3 size: 14 residues. The CDR3: CASSDLTGRETQYF. DNA of the CDR3: TGCGCCAGCAGTGACTTGACGGGAAGGGAGACCCAGTACTTC.